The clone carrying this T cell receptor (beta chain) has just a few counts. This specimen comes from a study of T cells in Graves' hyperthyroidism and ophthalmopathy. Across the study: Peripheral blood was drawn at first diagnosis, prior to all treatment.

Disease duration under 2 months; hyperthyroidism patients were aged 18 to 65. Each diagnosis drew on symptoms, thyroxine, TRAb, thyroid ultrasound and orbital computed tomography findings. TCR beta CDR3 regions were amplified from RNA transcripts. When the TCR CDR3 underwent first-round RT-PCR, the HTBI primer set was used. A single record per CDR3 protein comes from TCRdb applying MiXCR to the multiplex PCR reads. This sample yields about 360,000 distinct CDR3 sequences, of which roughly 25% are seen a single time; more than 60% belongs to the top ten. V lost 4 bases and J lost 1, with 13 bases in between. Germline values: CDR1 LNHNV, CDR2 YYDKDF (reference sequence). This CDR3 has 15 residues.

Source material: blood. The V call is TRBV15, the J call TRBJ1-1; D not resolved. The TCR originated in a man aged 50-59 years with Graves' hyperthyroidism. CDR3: CATSKVGLENTEAFF. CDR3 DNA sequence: TGTGCCACCAGCAAGGTGGGCCTCGAGAACACTGAAGCTTTCTTT. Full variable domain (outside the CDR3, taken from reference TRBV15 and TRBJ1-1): DAMVIQNPRYQVTQFGKPVTLSCSQTLNHNVMYWYQQKSSQAPKLLFHYYDKDFNNEADTPDNFQSRRPNTSFCFLDIRSPGLGDTAMYLCATSKVGLENTEAFFGQGTRLTVV.